The rows below give T cell receptor beta chains drawn from one sample of a study of shared clonotypes between healthy human individuals. Only in-frame clones appear in the TCRdb table, and some are missing; sequencing was by immunoSEQ multiplex PCR. The sample records 1.6 million or so clones, over 95% being singletons. Sequencing input: naive CD4+ T cells sorted from blood. The receptors stem from a young man in good health. The conserved cysteine and the conserved F or W are not part of the CDR3 here. Fields, in order: clone size, V gene, J gene, CDR3 protein. For some rows the clone size is stated as once, few or many, or as a class when expanded; others skip it.

NA	TRBV2	TRBJ2-4	ASNRRAKNIQY
NA	TRBV7-3	TRBJ2-6	ASSSSSGANVLT
NA	TRBV7-2	TRBJ1-5	ASSLHPGAVQPQH
NA	TRBV5-1	TRBJ1-4	ASSLGPATNEKLF
NA	TRBV28	TRBJ2-1	ASRKQNNEQF
once	TRBV7-2	TRBJ2-6	ASSLVWSGANVLT
NA	TRBV7-2	TRBJ2-1	ASSGRAANEQF
NA	TRBV4-1	TRBJ2-7	ASSQFSGGSYEQY
NA	TRBV5-5	TRBJ2-5	ASIDGLQETQY
NA	TRBV7-2	TRBJ2-1	ASSSFSGRITNEQF
NA	TRBV29-1	TRBJ1-2	SVGQGASNYGYT
NA	TRBV2	TRBJ2-7	ASSEGNLYYEQY
NA	TRBV6-1	TRBJ2-7	ASSEASGGVYEQY
once	TRBV6-5	TRBJ2-7	ASSYSRQGGYEQY
NA	TRBV5-4	TRBJ2-1	ASSSPEGQDSYNEQF
NA	TRBV11-2	TRBJ1-1	ASSPPVGTLNTEAF
once	TRBV5-8	TRBJ1-2	ASSPLAGSNYGYT
NA	TRBV5-1	TRBJ2-3	ASSFDGTSTDTQY
NA	TRBV9	TRBJ2-5	ASSPGPVGETQY